This T cell receptor beta chain was captured by sequencing in a study of shared T cell receptors in the human thymus. Data came from immunoSEQ multiplex PCR; TCRdb stores just in-frame clones and leaves some out. Of hundreds of thousands of clones in the sample, 88% were seen once. This sample was also put to use in a study of human thymus T cells. Turning to that study: The related literature has documented a marked overlap of thymic repertoires among unrelated individuals.

The sequencing sample was made of thymocytes. The receptor's source is a boy under three years old with a congenital heart defect.

The CDR3 region is CASSVRDPYEQYF. The CDR3 coding sequence is TGTGCCAGCAGCGTGAGGGATCCCTACGAGCAGTACTTC. The chain employs TRBV7-2 and TRBJ2-7; tentatively, D is TRBD2 (5 bases). Germline V gives CDR1 SGHTA, CDR2 FQGNSA. With 5 bases removed from V and 2 bases from J, the gap between germline ends came to 10 bases. This CDR3 region has 13 residues.